This TCR beta chain is drawn from a study of T-cell reconstitution after alpha-beta-depleted transplantation in children. About this clonotype itself: What it recognizes is unknown.

Germline CDR1 reads LNHNV; CDR2 reads YYDKDF (reference sequence). Trimming cost V 1 base and J 7 bases; bases outside gene matches: 3. The CDR3 loop spans 14 amino acids. Unique molecular identifiers were incorporated during preparation of the TCRbeta library. MiXCR, applied by TCRdb to the PCR reads, yields one record per CDR3 protein. The table lists approximately 350,000 distinct CDR3 sequences, about 17% of them singletons. Whole-study results and caveats: A year had passed since transplant, and T-cell counts and diversity by then came mostly from newly produced T cells.

This receptor was obtained from a male patient between 2 and 9 years old who had a stem cell transplant for acute lymphoblastic leukemia, so the T cells may come from the graft donor. The chain uses TRBV15 and TRBJ2-3; 9 bases map to TRBD1. The input for sequencing was PBMCs, mostly from graft donor cells, taken 360 days after TCRalphabeta/CD19-depleted stem cell transplant. The CDR3 DNA reads TGTGCCACCAGCAGAGGACAGGGGGGAAATACGCAGTATTTT. It yields the protein CATSRGQGGNTQYF.